This T cell receptor beta chain emerged from a study of T cell responses to AZD1222 COVID-19 vaccine. The J segment lost 0 bases and the V segment lost 4 bases, leaving 10 bases of the junction unmatched. The CDR3 spans 17 residues. CDR1 SGHNT and CDR2 YYREEE come from the germline V gene (reference sequence). Data came from immunoSEQ multiplex PCR; TCRdb stores just in-frame clones and leaves some out. The sample includes roughly 150,000 clones, roughly nine tenths of them seen just once. The sequence was obtained from an adult in good health. The rearrangement links TRBV5-4 to TRBJ2-7; 10 bases align to TRBD2. The sequenced sample was peripheral blood, obtained on day 0 of AZD1222 vaccination. The DNA for the CDR3 is TGTGCCAGCAGCCAAGGAGCGGGGGGGCCCAGCTCCTACGAGCAGTACTTC. Its protein product is CASSQGAGGPSSYEQYF.